This T cell receptor (beta chain) came from a study of T cell repertoires in cytomegalovirus infection. Points on this clonotype: Its antigen is currently unknown.

MiXCR, applied by TCRdb to the reads, yields one record per CDR3 protein. This sample yields around 300,000 distinct CDR3 sequences, of which roughly 21% are seen a single time; approximately 20% belongs to the top ten. Germline CDR1 reads MNHEY; CDR2 reads SVGEGT. Deletions cut 7 bases from V and 15 bases from J, with 16 bases between. CDR3 length equals 11 residues. The input for sequencing was cultured PBMCs, taken from culture after CMV antigen stimulation. The chain couples TRBV6-2 or TRBV6-3 to TRBJ2-1; D may match TRBD1 or TRBD2 (5 bases each). The clonotype originates from a human donor in good health (CMV status not recorded). Some clones in this sample may be carry-over from other donors' samples. The CDR3 region has the DNA TGTGCCAGCAATAACGGTGGGGCGGGGTTCTTC. Translated, it gives CASNNGGAGFF.